These 28 T cell receptor beta chains share one sample of origin, sequenced in a study of PD-1 blockade in classical Hodgkin lymphoma. Sequencing was performed with immunoSEQ multiplex PCR; in TCRdb, only in-frame clones are kept and a portion is missing. The sample yields about 93,000 clones, about four fifths seen once. After autologous stem cell transplantation all patients relapsed, and prior brentuximab vedotin exposure differed between cohorts. The sequences come from peripheral blood mononuclear cells (PBMCs), collected before the second cycle of nivolumab. The receptors here all came from a human donor with classical Hodgkin lymphoma.

The V and J genes are TRBV5-1 and TRBJ2-5; TRBD1 matches at 7 bases. With 2 bases clipped from V and 4 bases from J, the junction kept 5 bases outside the gene matches. CDR1 and CDR2 (germline): SGHRS, YFSETQ. The CDR3 has 14 residues. The CDR3 DNA follows: TGCGCCAGCAGCTTTCAGGGGGATGGAGAGACCCAGTACTTC. Protein sequence: CASSFQGDGETQYF.

The genes are TRBV10-3 and TRBJ1-5, with 11 bases that match TRBD1. CDR3 length equals 13 residues. J was trimmed by 7 bases and V by 8 bases; bases with no gene match: 4. CDR1 ENHRY and CDR2 SYGVKD come from the germline V gene. The DNA of the CDR3 is TGTGCCATCGGACAGGGGGCAGGACAGCCCCAGCATTTT. Translation gives CAIGQGAGQPQHF.

This clone has just one count. The chain joins TRBV7-8 to TRBJ1-2; D remains unclear. In germline, CDR1 is SGHVS, CDR2 FQNEAQ. CDR3 length: 14 amino acids. V was trimmed by 2 bases and J by 3 bases, leaving 10 bases between them. CDR3: CASSLRARDYGYTF. Written as DNA, the CDR3 is TGTGCCAGCAGCTTAAGGGCCCGGGACTATGGCTACACCTTC. The full variable domain, rest sourced from reference TRBV7-8 and TRBJ1-2, is GAGVSQSPRYKVAKRGQDVALRCDPISGHVSLFWYQQALGQGPEFLTYFQNEAQLDKSGLPSDRFFAERPEGSVSTLKIQRTQQEDSAVYLCASSLRARDYGYTFGSGTRLTVV.

V usage is TRBV5-6 and J usage is TRBJ1-1, with unresolved D. The CDR3 is 14 amino acids. Germline assignment: CDR1 SGHDT and CDR2 YYEEEE. V was shortened by 4 bases and J by 4 bases, with 14 bases between the two germline ends. CDR3 amino acids: CASSATIFGTEAFF. The DNA for the CDR3 is TGTGCCAGCAGCGCCACAATATTTGGCACTGAAGCTTTCTTT.

The table lists this clone with a count of one. The rearrangement links TRBV5-1 to TRBJ2-1; D gene ambiguous. The length of the CDR3 is 15 residues. From germline, CDR1 is SGHRS and CDR2 YFSETQ. V dropped 1 base and J dropped 4 bases, with 12 bases sitting between them. DNA for the CDR3: TGCGCCAGCAGCTTGTCGCAGGTGGGATACAATGAGCAGTTCTTC. It yields the protein CASSLSQVGYNEQFF.

The sample holds one count of this clone. CDR3 nucleotides: TGTGCCAGCGTCCCGGGACAGGGTAGCAATCAGCCCCAGCATTTT. Translating gives CASVPGQGSNQPQHF. This chain connects TRBV28 to TRBJ1-5; 9 nucleotides agree with TRBD1. The CDR3 is 15 residues long. CDR1 is MDHEN and CDR2 is SYDVKM in the germline V gene. Trimming at V came to 8 bases and at J to 0 bases, leaving 5 bases not matched to a gene.

This clone was found a few times. The chain has TRBV5-4 and TRBJ2-5, with 13 bases that match TRBD2. V dropped 4 bases and J dropped 4; count of bases not matched to a gene: 7. The CDR3 is 16 amino acids. CDR1 is SGHNT and CDR2 is YYREEE in the germline V gene (reference sequence). CDR3 residues: CASSMTSGGRGETQYF. For the CDR3, the DNA is TGTGCCAGCAGCATGACTAGCGGGGGGAGGGGAGAGACCCAGTACTTC.

This clone turned up a few times. The V call is TRBV14, the J call TRBJ1-1; 9 positions agree with TRBD1. From germline, CDR1 is SGHDN and CDR2 FVKESK. This CDR3 is built from 14 residues. The V and J ends lost 1 base and 5 bases, in that order; junction bases with no gene match: 2. CDR3 region: CASSQGGTGTEAFF. The CDR3 region has the DNA TGTGCCAGCAGCCAAGGGGGGACAGGGACTGAAGCTTTCTTT.

In nucleotides, the CDR3 is TGTGCCAGCAGCACGGGACTAGCGGCCAAAGGAGACGGGGAGCTGTTTTTT. Residues: CASSTGLAAKGDGELFF. This chain links TRBV5-8 with TRBJ2-2; 11 bases agree with TRBD2. The CDR3 loop spans 17 amino acids. V gave up 4 bases and J gave up 7 bases; unmatched junction bases: 12. Germline lookup yields CDR1 SGHTS and CDR2 YDEGEE.

The chain has TRBV30 and TRBJ2-3; D is unclear. The length of the CDR3 is 15 residues. The ends were cut back, 3 bases at V and 0 bases at J, with 13 bases in the middle. Germline V gene sequence: CDR1 GTSNPN, CDR2 SVGIG (reference sequence). The CDR3 loop is CAWSELGTSTDTQYF. CDR3 DNA: TGTGCCTGGAGCGAACTCGGAACTAGCACAGATACGCAGTATTTT.

The chain combines TRBV21-1 with TRBJ2-5; the table calls TRBD2, which could not be checked here. TRBV21-1 is flagged as a pseudogene. The CDR3 totals 17 residues. The CDR3 coding sequence is TGTGCCAGCAGCAAAGAAGGGGCTAGCGGGAGAGAAGAGACCCAGTACTTC. Translation gives CASSKEGASGREETQYF.

This sequence joins TRBV11-1 and TRBJ2-7, with D possibly being TRBD2 (5 bases). CDR3 length: 14 residues. V gave up 5 bases and J gave up 5 bases, with 16 bases separating them. Germline assignment: CDR1 SGHAT and CDR2 FQDESV (reference sequence). CDR3 nucleotide sequence: TGTGCCAGCAGCCTTAGCGTGGTAGGCAACGAGCAGTACTTC. Translation gives CASSLSVVGNEQYF. Combining the CDR3 with reference TRBV11-1 and TRBJ2-7 gives the whole variable domain EAEVAQSPRYKITEKSQAVAFWCDPISGHATLYWYRQILGQGPELLVQFQDESVVDDSQLPKDRFSAERLKGVDSTLKIQPAELGDSAMYLCASSLSVVGNEQYFGPGTRLTVT.

The chain combines TRBV6-1 with TRBJ2-1, with D perhaps matching TRBD2 (7 bases). The V gene's germline CDR1 is MNHNS and CDR2 SASEGT. V lost 6 bases and J 2 bases, leaving 14 bases between the germline ends. The CDR3 length is 15 residues. The CDR3 nucleotides are TGTGCCAGCAGCCACAGGGAGGGGGCCTACAATGAGCAGTTCTTC. Translated, it gives CASSHREGAYNEQFF.

The CDR3 coding sequence is TGTGCCAGCAGCCCAGGGGCGGGGAGTGGCAATGAGCAGTTCTTC. It translates to CASSPGAGSGNEQFF. V is TRBV11-3 and J is TRBJ2-1; D could derive from TRBD1 or TRBD2 (6 bases each). This CDR3 has 15 amino acids. CDR1 is SGHNT and CDR2 is YENEEA in the germline V gene. The germline V and J ends were trimmed by 5 bases and 6 bases, with 17 bases remaining between them.

The CDR3 spells CAISATGIEAFF. The CDR3 DNA follows: TGTGCCATCAGCGCAACAGGGATCGAAGCTTTCTTT. The V and J genes are TRBV10-3 and TRBJ1-1; a possible D gene is TRBD1 (6 bases). CDR1 and CDR2 from the germline V gene are ENHRY and SYGVKD. Trimming shortened V by 6 bases and J by 8 bases, and 13 bases separated the two germline ends. The CDR3 length is 12 residues.

The gene calls are TRBV10-3 and TRBJ1-5, with 7 bases aligning to TRBD1. The J segment lost 1 base and the V segment lost 5 bases, leaving 2 bases of the junction unmatched. CDR1 ENHRY and CDR2 SYGVKD come from the germline V gene. The CDR3 runs to 14 residues. The chain's CDR3 is CAISSDRSNQPQHF. The DNA of the CDR3 is TGTGCCATCAGTTCGGACAGGAGCAATCAGCCCCAGCATTTT.

The gene calls are TRBV19 and TRBJ2-2, with D unclear. V lost 6 bases and J lost 3, with 5 bases in between. Germline CDR1 LNHDA, CDR2 SQIVND (reference sequence). The CDR3 is 12 amino acids. CDR3 sequence (DNA): TGTGCCAGTAGGGTCCACACCGGGGAGCTGTTTTTT. It codes for CASRVHTGELFF.

This clone was detected once. J is TRBJ2-7 and V is TRBV5-6; D is unresolved. CDR3 length: 13 amino acids. Germline V CDR1 and CDR2: SGHDT, YYEEEE. The V gene lost 6 bases and the J gene lost 2 bases, with 12 bases spanning the gap. The CDR3 sequence is CASNSPPAYEQYF. The CDR3 DNA reads TGTGCCAGCAACTCTCCCCCAGCCTACGAGCAGTACTTC.

The genes are TRBV14 and TRBJ1-3; D is unclear. The V gene lost 6 bases and the J gene lost 0 bases, with 9 bases spanning the gap. The CDR3 has 14 amino acids. Germline V CDR1 and CDR2: SGHDN, FVKESK. CDR3 in DNA: TGTGCCAGCAGTACAGTGAGCTCTGGAAACACCATATATTTT. Amino acid sequence: CASSTVSSGNTIYF.

This chain connects TRBV19 to TRBJ2-3, with a weak D call TRBD2 (6 bases). Trimming removed 5 bases at V and 5 bases at J, with 14 bases between. Germline CDR1 reads LNHDA; CDR2 reads SQIVND (reference sequence). CDR3 length: 14 amino acids. For the CDR3, the DNA is TGTGCCAGTAGTGGGGGGACTGGGGAAGATACGCAGTATTTT. Amino acids: CASSGGTGEDTQYF.

The chain joins TRBV5-6 to TRBJ2-1; 10 bases line up with TRBD2. V was clipped by 5 bases and J by 7 bases; unmatched bases: 3. This CDR3 has 13 residues. CDR1 SGHDT and CDR2 YYEEEE come from the germline V gene. CDR3 DNA sequence: TGTGCCAGCAGTTTTAGCGGGAGGAATGAGCAGTTCTTC. It specifies CASSFSGRNEQFF.

The chain carries TRBV5-5 and TRBJ2-5; D is ambiguous. The CDR3 is 11 residues long. The germline V gene has CDR1 SGHKS and CDR2 YYEKEE (reference sequence). Deletions cut 3 bases from V and 5 bases from J, with 5 bases between. The DNA for the CDR3 is TGTGCCAGCAGCTCCTGGGAGACCCAGTACTTC. Translating gives CASSSWETQYF.

This clone appeared many times. The chain recombines TRBV6-6 with TRBJ1-1, with D unresolved. Per the germline V gene, CDR1 is MNHNY and CDR2 is SVGAGI (reference sequence). CDR3 size: 11 residues. Trimming took 6 bases from V and 1 from J, leaving 3 bases between them. CDR3 in amino acids: CASSRNTEAFF. CDR3 sequence (DNA): TGTGCCAGCAGCCGGAACACTGAAGCTTTCTTT.

The chain recombines TRBV5-1 with TRBJ2-7; TRBD2 matches 12 bases. The CDR3 spans 19 residues. V dropped 0 bases and J dropped 2; count of bases not matched to a gene: 12. In germline, CDR1 is SGHRS, CDR2 YFSETQ. The CDR3 here is CASSLEPLAGGLRAYEQYF. CDR3 nucleotides: TGCGCCAGCAGCTTGGAACCCCTAGCGGGAGGGCTGAGGGCCTACGAGCAGTACTTC.

The rearrangement links TRBV28 to TRBJ2-3, with unresolved D. The ends were cut back, 2 bases at V and 5 bases at J, with 11 bases in the middle. Germline loops: CDR1 MDHEN, CDR2 SYDVKM. This CDR3 is built from 14 residues. CDR3 sequence: CASSLPPSRDTQYF. CDR3 DNA: TGTGCCAGCAGTTTACCCCCCTCCCGAGATACGCAGTATTTT.

CDR3 sequence reads: CAIRDKADTEAFF. Written as DNA, the CDR3 is TGTGCCATCAGGGATAAGGCGGACACTGAAGCTTTCTTT. J is TRBJ1-1 and V is TRBV10-3, with D hard to call. Trimming removed 6 bases at V and 3 bases at J, with 11 bases between. Per the germline V gene, CDR1 is ENHRY and CDR2 is SYGVKD. The CDR3 covers 13 residues.

The chain carries TRBV10-3 and TRBJ2-4; tentatively, D is TRBD1 or TRBD2 (6 bases each). CDR1 is ENHRY and CDR2 is SYGVKD in the germline V gene. Trimming took 6 bases from V and 9 from J, leaving 21 bases between them. The CDR3 consists of 15 residues. The CDR3 DNA follows: TGTGCCATCAGCTCCCCCCGGGAAGGGGGAGGCATTCAGTACTTC. Amino acid sequence: CAISSPREGGGIQYF.

This clone has only a few counts. This chain connects TRBV9 to TRBJ2-3; 9 positions match TRBD2. CDR3 length: 21 amino acids. The germline gives CDR1 SGDLS, CDR2 YYNGEE. Trimming cost V 0 bases and J 4 bases; bases outside gene matches: 21. The CDR3 spells CASSVAPYAGGPGGSADTQYF. CDR3 nucleotides: TGTGCCAGCAGCGTAGCTCCTTACGCGGGAGGGCCTGGCGGTAGTGCAGATACGCAGTATTTT.